The 22 T cell receptor beta chains presented below share a single source sample, sequenced in a study of technical replicates of blood from a handful of donors. TCRdb's table, derived via immunoSEQ multiplex PCR, lists solely in-frame clones and lacks some. The sample lists approximately 82,000 clones, around 90% occurring once. Source material: T cells isolated from PBMCs. The receptors come from a human donor in good health.

J is TRBJ1-1 and V is TRBV5-1; D gene uncertain. This CDR3 is 11 amino acids long. From germline, CDR1 is SGHRS and CDR2 YFSETQ. The germline V and J ends were trimmed by 0 bases and 8 bases, with 5 bases remaining between them. CDR3 protein: CASSLDSEAFF. The CDR3 nucleotides are TGCGCCAGCAGCTTGGACAGCGAAGCTTTCTTT. The whole variable domain, remainder taken from reference TRBV5-1 and TRBJ1-1, is KAGVTQTPRYLIKTRGQQVTLSCSPISGHRSVSWYQQTPGQGLQFLFEYFSETQRNKGNFPGRFSGRQFSNSRSEMNVSTLELGDSALYLCASSLDSEAFFGQGTRLTVV.

The chain couples TRBV7-6 to TRBJ1-2; tentative D call: TRBD1 (6 bases). V was trimmed by 5 bases and J by 4 bases, leaving 11 bases between them. Germline lookup yields CDR1 SGHVS and CDR2 FNYEAQ. The CDR3 spans 13 residues. CDR3 in amino acids: CASSMTGFYGYTF. CDR3 bases: TGTGCCAGCAGCATGACAGGTTTCTATGGCTACACCTTC.

This rearrangement joins TRBV4-1 to TRBJ2-1; D is perhaps TRBD2 (5 bases). CDR3 length: 13 residues. The germline V and J ends were trimmed by 3 bases and 6 bases, with 9 bases remaining between them. Per the germline V gene, CDR1 is MGHRA and CDR2 is YSYEKL. CDR3 region: CASSQVGLNEQFF. The CDR3 DNA reads as TGCGCCAGCAGCCAGGTTGGACTCAATGAGCAGTTCTTC.

The chain couples TRBV2 to TRBJ2-3; D is unclear. V was cut by 6 bases and J by 3 bases, with 7 bases left in between. This CDR3 contains 12 residues. Germline lookup yields CDR1 SNHLY and CDR2 FYNNEI. CDR3 in DNA: TGTGCCAGCAGGCGGAGTACAGATACGCAGTATTTT. Its translation: CASRRSTDTQYF.

In DNA form, the CDR3 reads TGCGCCAGCAGCTTGGGTACTAGCGGTCAGGAGACCCAGTACTTC. It is translated as CASSLGTSGQETQYF. The chain combines TRBV5-1 with TRBJ2-5; 8 nucleotides agree with TRBD2. Germline V gives CDR1 SGHRS, CDR2 YFSETQ. V trimming: 0 bases; J trimming: 5 bases; junction bases outside the gene matches: 6. The CDR3 consists of 15 residues. Drawing the rest from reference TRBV5-1 and TRBJ2-5, the complete variable domain is KAGVTQTPRYLIKTRGQQVTLSCSPISGHRSVSWYQQTPGQGLQFLFEYFSETQRNKGNFPGRFSGRQFSNSRSEMNVSTLELGDSALYLCASSLGTSGQETQYFGPGTRLLVL.

The V call is TRBV10-2, the J call TRBJ2-1; D not resolved. The germline V gene has CDR1 WSHSY and CDR2 SAAADI. Trimming cost V 3 bases and J 0 bases, with 6 bases left between them. This CDR3 is built from 14 residues. The CDR3 region has the DNA TGCGCCAGCAGTGACTCGAGCTCCTACAATGAGCAGTTCTTC. This gives the protein CASSDSSSYNEQFF.

The V and J genes are TRBV6-1 and TRBJ2-1, with D hard to call. V lost 0 bases to trimming and J lost 0 bases, with 12 bases between them. The CDR3 contains 17 residues. From germline, CDR1 is MNHNS and CDR2 SASEGT. The CDR3 is CASSEAHRQASYNEQFF. The CDR3, as DNA: TGTGCCAGCAGTGAAGCCCACCGGCAGGCCTCCTACAATGAGCAGTTCTTC.

This chain uses TRBV28 with TRBJ2-5; D gene uncertain. CDR1 and CDR2 from the germline V gene are MDHEN and SYDVKM. V was clipped by 5 bases and J by 0 bases, with 16 bases between them. The CDR3 has 16 residues. The CDR3 DNA is TGTGCCAGCAGTCCCCCTCCGACTGGCTACCAAGAGACCCAGTACTTC. Translation: CASSPPPTGYQETQYF. Together with reference TRBV28 and TRBJ2-5, the CDR3 gives the full variable domain: DVKVTQSSRYLVKRTGEKVFLECVQDMDHENMFWYRQDPGLGLRLIYFSYDVKMKEKGDIPEGYSVSREKKERFSLILESASTNQTSMYLCASSPPPTGYQETQYFGPGTRLLVL.

This clone has just one count. The genes are TRBV5-4 and TRBJ2-3; the D gene is possibly TRBD2 (6 bases). Germline lookup yields CDR1 SGHNT and CDR2 YYREEE (reference sequence). This CDR3 is built from 12 residues. The V and J ends lost 4 bases and 4 bases respectively, with 7 bases between them. In DNA form, the CDR3 reads TGTGCCAGCAGCCGCGGGGCAGATACGCAGTATTTT. This translates into CASSRGADTQYF.

This chain links TRBV28 with TRBJ2-7; D remains unclear. Germline lookup yields CDR1 MDHEN and CDR2 SYDVKM. There are 11 residues in the CDR3. Trimming removed 4 bases from V and 2 bases from J, with 3 bases in between. CDR3 bases: TGTGCCAGCAGTTCAGCCTACGAGCAGTACTTC. As protein: CASSSAYEQYF. Looking up the rest from reference TRBV28 and TRBJ2-7 gives the full variable domain: DVKVTQSSRYLVKRTGEKVFLECVQDMDHENMFWYRQDPGLGLRLIYFSYDVKMKEKGDIPEGYSVSREKKERFSLILESASTNQTSMYLCASSSAYEQYFGPGTRLTVT.

This clone was observed a few times. The chain carries TRBV11-1 and TRBJ1-1; no clear D. The CDR3 totals 15 residues. The germline V gene encodes CDR1 SGHAT and CDR2 FQDESV (reference sequence). Trimming removed 9 bases from V and 0 bases from J, with 17 bases in between. As DNA, the CDR3 is TGTGCCAGTACCGAGACATACTTCTTGAACACTGAAGCTTTCTTT. Translating it yields CASTETYFLNTEAFF.

The chain combines TRBV28 with TRBJ2-1, with TRBD1 identical over 10 bases. The CDR3 runs to 13 residues. Germline V gives CDR1 MDHEN, CDR2 SYDVKM. Losses at the gene ends were 5 bases for V and 5 bases for J; bases not matched to a gene: 0. The CDR3 spells CASSGTGDNEQFF. The CDR3 bases are TGTGCCAGCAGTGGGACAGGGGACAATGAGCAGTTCTTC.

The CDR3 region is CASSQASLGGLYGYTF. CDR3 DNA: TGCGCCAGCAGCCAAGCCTCGTTAGGAGGACTCTATGGCTACACCTTC. The genes are TRBV4-1 and TRBJ1-2; no definite D call. The CDR3 runs 16 residues. Germline V gene sequence: CDR1 MGHRA, CDR2 YSYEKL. Trimming left V 1 base short and J 4 bases short, with 16 bases between.

The chain uses TRBV14 and TRBJ1-1; TRBD1 matches 9 bases. The CDR3 extends over 16 amino acids. Unmatched junction bases numbered 5, after V lost 0 bases and J lost 3 bases. In germline, CDR1 is SGHDN, CDR2 FVKESK. The CDR3 here is CASSQDRTGVDTEAFF. The CDR3 coding sequence is TGTGCCAGCAGCCAAGATAGGACAGGGGTGGACACTGAAGCTTTCTTT.

The CDR3 bases are TGCGCCAGCAATCCAGCGGGAGTCGAAACGGACGAGCAGTACTTC. It encodes CASNPAGVETDEQYF. The chain carries TRBV10-1 and TRBJ2-7, with 8 bases aligning to TRBD2. After removal of 7 bases from V and 5 bases from J, the junction contained 13 bases not matched to a gene. Germline CDR1 WNHNN, CDR2 SYGVQD (reference sequence). This CDR3 comprises 15 residues.

The J gene is TRBJ1-1, the V gene TRBV6-5; D unresolved. The CDR3 covers 15 residues. Looked up from germline, CDR1 is MNHEY and CDR2 is SVGAGI. Trimming cost V 2 bases and J 0 bases, with 10 bases left between them. The DNA for the CDR3 is TGTGCCAGCAGTTACACCACAGCATTGAACACTGAAGCTTTCTTT. Translation gives CASSYTTALNTEAFF.

The chain is built from TRBV5-1 and TRBJ1-4, with a possible D match to TRBD1 (5 bases). CDR1 SGHRS and CDR2 YFSETQ come from the germline V gene. The CDR3 has 15 amino acids. The germline V and J ends were trimmed by 1 base and 6 bases, with 13 bases remaining between them. DNA of the CDR3: TGCGCCAGCAGCTTGTTCGCGGGGGGGGATGAAAAACTGTTTTTT. Amino acids: CASSLFAGGDEKLFF. The variable domain in full, with the rest retrieved from reference TRBV5-1 and TRBJ1-4, is KAGVTQTPRYLIKTRGQQVTLSCSPISGHRSVSWYQQTPGQGLQFLFEYFSETQRNKGNFPGRFSGRQFSNSRSEMNVSTLELGDSALYLCASSLFAGGDEKLFFGSGTQLSVL.

The chain carries TRBV7-9 and TRBJ2-1, with 10 bases identical to TRBD2. Germline lookup yields CDR1 SEHNR and CDR2 FQNEAQ (reference sequence). The CDR3 runs 15 residues. V dropped 2 bases and J dropped 6; count of bases not matched to a gene: 4. The CDR3 spells CASSLLGLAINEQFF. CDR3 in DNA: TGTGCCAGCAGCTTATTGGGACTAGCGATCAATGAGCAGTTCTTC.

The J gene is TRBJ1-6, the V gene TRBV5-1; perhaps TRBD1 as D (6 bases). The V gene lost 0 bases and the J gene lost 10 bases, with 11 bases spanning the gap. Germline V gene lookup returns CDR1 SGHRS and CDR2 YFSETQ. The length of the CDR3 is 14 residues. CDR3 coding DNA: TGCGCCAGCAGCTTGGAGGGGGAGCTGTCACCCCTCCACTTT. This translates into CASSLEGELSPLHF.

This rearrangement joins TRBV5-4 to TRBJ2-7, with D possibly matching TRBD2 (5 bases). V lost 3 bases, J lost 6 bases, and 22 bases lay in between. Germline V gene data show CDR1 as SGHNT and CDR2 as YYREEE (reference sequence). This CDR3 has 16 residues. The CDR3 loop is CASSSGKLGSRGEQYF. In nucleotides, the CDR3 is TGTGCCAGCAGCTCCGGGAAGCTAGGTAGTCGGGGCGAGCAGTACTTC.

This clone was counted a few times. The rearrangement joins TRBV19 to TRBJ2-6; 8 nucleotides align to TRBD1. J gave up 11 bases and V 3 bases, and 6 bases lay outside the gene matches. The CDR3 length is 14 residues. Germline V gene data show CDR1 as LNHDA and CDR2 as SQIVND (reference sequence). CDR3 coding DNA: TGTGCCAGTAGTATGGCCAGGGGGCTCTACGTCCTGACTTTC. It yields the protein CASSMARGLYVLTF.

The V call is TRBV5-4, the J call TRBJ1-1; D may be TRBD1 (5 bases). The CDR3 contains 14 residues. V was cut by 3 bases and J by 1 base, with 10 bases left in between. CDR1 is SGHNT and CDR2 is YYREEE in the germline V gene (reference sequence). The CDR3 nucleotides are TGTGCCAGCAGCTGGGGAGGGACGAACACTGAAGCTTTCTTT. Translated, it gives CASSWGGTNTEAFF.